The next 17 T cell receptor beta chains were all read from a single sample in a study of immune cell composition in non-small cell lung cancer. Profiled with immunoSEQ multiplex PCR; TCRdb holds only in-frame clones, not every one. The sample consists of under 3,000 clones, more than 65% of them appearing once. Sequenced material: lung tumor tissue. Every receptor here comes from a human donor with non-small cell lung cancer.

The chain joins TRBV7-2 to TRBJ1-4; 8 bases match TRBD1. Trimming cost V 2 bases and J 8 bases; bases outside gene matches: 13. Germline values: CDR1 SGHTA, CDR2 FQGNSA. CDR3 size: 17 residues. The chain's CDR3 is CASSLQMLQGAGEKLFF. The DNA for the CDR3 is TGTGCCAGCAGCTTACAAATGCTCCAGGGGGCGGGGGAAAAACTGTTTTTT.

The count of this clone is one. The chain is built from TRBV18 and TRBJ2-7; TRBD1 aligns across 8 bases. This CDR3 contains 15 residues. Losses at the gene ends were 2 bases for V and 6 bases for J; bases not matched to a gene: 9. Germline V CDR1 and CDR2: KGHSH, LQKENI. The CDR3 coding sequence is TGTGCCAGCTCACCAGGCAGGGGGCAGTTCTCCGAGCAGTACTTC. This sequence encodes CASSPGRGQFSEQYF.

V usage is TRBV19 and J usage is TRBJ2-3, with D tentatively TRBD2 (6 bases). Germline CDR1 and CDR2: LNHDA and SQIVND (reference sequence). The CDR3 totals 15 residues. V was trimmed by 3 bases and J by 0 bases, leaving 10 bases between them. CDR3 bases: TGTGCCAGTAGTATGGGGGAGGTTAGCACAGATACGCAGTATTTT. As protein: CASSMGEVSTDTQYF.

This clone has only one observation. Written as DNA, the CDR3 is TGTGCCAGCAGCTTACGGTGGACAGTGAGGAACACTGAAGCTTTCTTT. Its translation: CASSLRWTVRNTEAFF. The chain combines TRBV11-2 with TRBJ1-1, with D possibly being TRBD1 (6 bases). Germline V gene data show CDR1 as SGHAT and CDR2 as FQNNGV. CDR3 size: 16 residues. V was trimmed by 2 bases and J by 1 base, leaving 14 bases between them.

The chain uses TRBV5-1 and TRBJ1-3; D is unclear. Germline V gives CDR1 SGHRS, CDR2 YFSETQ. The CDR3 is made up of 14 amino acids. Trimming removed 0 bases from V and 8 bases from J, with 12 bases in between. The CDR3 reads CASSLESRQDTIYF. The CDR3 bases are TGCGCCAGCAGCTTGGAGTCCAGGCAAGACACCATATATTTT. The full variable domain, with the rest looked up from reference TRBV5-1 and TRBJ1-3, is KAGVTQTPRYLIKTRGQQVTLSCSPISGHRSVSWYQQTPGQGLQFLFEYFSETQRNKGNFPGRFSGRQFSNSRSEMNVSTLELGDSALYLCASSLESRQDTIYFGEGSWLTVV.

This clone counts as large. V is TRBV19 and J is TRBJ2-1, with 8 bases fitting TRBD2. V was clipped by 5 bases and J by 6 bases; unmatched bases: 6. Per the germline V gene, CDR1 is LNHDA and CDR2 is SQIVND (reference sequence). The CDR3 is 14 amino acids. The CDR3 spells CASSVVAGSNEQFF. CDR3 nucleotide sequence: TGTGCCAGTAGTGTGGTAGCGGGAAGCAATGAGCAGTTCTTC. The full variable domain, rest sourced from reference TRBV19 and TRBJ2-1, is DGGITQSPKYLFRKEGQNVTLSCEQNLNHDAMYWYRQDPGQGLRLIYYSQIVNDFQKGDIAEGYSVSREKKESFPLTVTSAQKNPTAFYLCASSVVAGSNEQFFGPGTRLTVL.

The J gene is TRBJ2-2, the V gene TRBV9, with 7 bases matching TRBD1. The V gene end was trimmed by 4 bases and the J gene end by 5 bases; junction bases not matched to a gene: 8. In germline, CDR1 is SGDLS, CDR2 YYNGEE. This CDR3 has 15 residues. CDR3 region: CASSPPRGQTGELFF. CDR3 nucleotide sequence: TGTGCCAGCAGCCCCCCTAGGGGACAGACCGGGGAGCTGTTTTTT.

This clone has only one observation. The J gene is TRBJ1-5, the V gene TRBV7-8; tentative D call: TRBD1 (6 bases). Trimming left V 5 bases short and J 3 bases short, with 11 bases between. Germline V CDR1 and CDR2: SGHVS, FQNEAQ. CDR3 length: 14 amino acids. CDR3 nucleotides: TGTGCCAGCAGCCAGGACAGCCTCAATCAGCCCCAGCATTTT. It yields the protein CASSQDSLNQPQHF.

This clone has a single count. The V gene is TRBV19, the J gene TRBJ2-7; the D gene is possibly TRBD2 (5 bases). The CDR3 consists of 14 residues. Trimming shortened V by 3 bases and J by 1 base, and 10 bases separated the two germline ends. Germline-derived CDR1 and CDR2 are LNHDA and SQIVND (reference sequence). The CDR3 loop is CASSILPGSYEQYF. CDR3 sequence (DNA): TGTGCCAGTAGTATCTTACCGGGGTCCTACGAGCAGTACTTC.

The CDR3 is CASRSGSLLYGYTF. As DNA, the CDR3 is TGTGCCAGTCGCTCAGGCAGCTTACTCTATGGCTACACCTTC. The chain recombines TRBV6-5 with TRBJ1-2, with D uncertain. V lost 9 bases, J lost 4 bases, and 18 bases lay in between. The CDR3 extends over 14 amino acids. Germline V CDR1 and CDR2: MNHEY, SVGAGI.

J is TRBJ1-2 and V is TRBV5-6; 9 bases match TRBD1. After removal of 6 bases from V and 3 bases from J, the junction contained 12 bases not matched to a gene. This CDR3 spans 16 amino acids. Germline V gene lookup returns CDR1 SGHDT and CDR2 YYEEEE. The CDR3 loop is CASIPQPGTGYYGYTF. CDR3 coding DNA: TGTGCCAGCATCCCCCAACCCGGGACAGGGTACTATGGCTACACCTTC.

The J gene is TRBJ2-1, the V gene TRBV5-1; D perhaps matches TRBD1 (6 bases). Germline assignment: CDR1 SGHRS and CDR2 YFSETQ. The CDR3 covers 14 residues. Trimming took off 7 bases at V and 8 bases at J, with 19 bases between the two ends. DNA of the CDR3: TGCGCCAGCTCCACAGGGACATTGTGGGATGAGCAGTTCTTC. Residues: CASSTGTLWDEQFF.

This rearrangement joins TRBV7-2 to TRBJ1-1; no reliable D call. The germline CDR1 and CDR2 sequences are SGHTA and FQGNSA. V was shortened by 0 bases and J by 3 bases, with 11 bases between the two germline ends. The CDR3 runs to 15 residues. The CDR3 nucleotides read TGTGCCAGCAGCTTAGCGTTGGAGAGGGACACTGAAGCTTTCTTT. Protein sequence: CASSLALERDTEAFF.

J is TRBJ2-1 and V is TRBV5-8; 8 bases are shared with TRBD2. The length of the CDR3 is 16 residues. Germline V gene data show CDR1 as SGHTS and CDR2 as YDEGEE. The ends lost 4 bases at V and 6 bases at J; junction bases unmatched: 12. CDR3 in amino acids: CASSLIWTGGINEQFF. CDR3 nucleotides: TGTGCCAGCAGCCTAATTTGGACGGGGGGGATCAATGAGCAGTTCTTC.

V and J are TRBV11-2 and TRBJ2-5; 7 bases are a match to TRBD2. Germline assignment: CDR1 SGHAT and CDR2 FQNNGV. CDR3 length: 15 amino acids. Trimming removed 4 bases from V and 2 bases from J; junction bases left unmatched: 7. The CDR3 reads CASSSIREAQETQYF. DNA of the CDR3: TGTGCCAGCAGCTCGATCCGGGAGGCGCAAGAGACCCAGTACTTC.

This chain connects TRBV4-3 to TRBJ2-5, with 7 bases that match TRBD1. The germline V gene has CDR1 LGHNA and CDR2 YSLEER. This CDR3 is built from 15 residues. The junction had 4 bases not matched to a gene; V was cut back by 2 bases and J by 1 base. The CDR3 loop reads CASSQHRDSQETQYF. The CDR3 region has the DNA TGCGCCAGCAGCCAACACCGGGACAGCCAAGAGACCCAGTACTTC.

The CDR3 is CASSYGAGGGYGYTF. DNA of the CDR3: TGTGCCAGCAGTTACGGGGCAGGGGGCGGCTATGGCTACACCTTC. The chain is built from TRBV6-8 and TRBJ1-2, with 8 bases lining up with TRBD1. Germline trimming cut 2 bases from V and 4 bases from J; bases unmatched to any gene: 6. Germline V gene data show CDR1 as MNHGY and CDR2 as SAAAGT. The CDR3 contains 15 residues.